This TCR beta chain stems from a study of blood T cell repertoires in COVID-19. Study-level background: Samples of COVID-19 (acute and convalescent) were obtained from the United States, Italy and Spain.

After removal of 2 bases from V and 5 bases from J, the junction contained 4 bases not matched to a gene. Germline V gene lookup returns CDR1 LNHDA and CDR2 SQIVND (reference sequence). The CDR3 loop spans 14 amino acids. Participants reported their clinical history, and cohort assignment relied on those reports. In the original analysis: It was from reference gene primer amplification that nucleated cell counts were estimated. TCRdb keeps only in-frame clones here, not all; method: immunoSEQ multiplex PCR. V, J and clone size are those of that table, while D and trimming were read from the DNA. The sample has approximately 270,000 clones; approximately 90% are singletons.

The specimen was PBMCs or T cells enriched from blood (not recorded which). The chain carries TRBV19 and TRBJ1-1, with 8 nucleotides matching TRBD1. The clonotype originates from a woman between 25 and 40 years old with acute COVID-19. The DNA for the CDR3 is TGTGCCAGTAGTATACAGGGGGCGCAGACTGAAGCTTTCTTT. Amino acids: CASSIQGAQTEAFF.